This is a list of T cell receptor beta chains from one sample in a study of T cells expressing NK-cell markers. TCRdb reprocessed the 5' RACE reads, keeping one entry per CDR3 protein, no DNA. The specimen's table records some 150,000 distinct CDR3 sequences. Specimen: blood T cells: a sorted CD56 or NKG2C T cell subset, CD4+ or CD8+ T cells, or bulk PBMC T cells (not recorded which). These receptors were obtained from a woman aged 45-59 years in good health. CDR3s include the opening cysteine and the closing phenylalanine or tryptophan. Fields, in order: CDR3 protein, V gene, J gene.

CDR3: CASSTSTSGRDYQETQYF
V: TRBV5-1
J: TRBJ2-5

CDR3: CASSYRDNTGELFF
V: TRBV6-2/TRBV6-3
J: TRBJ2-2

CDR3: CASSQEHWTGLNEKLFF
V: TRBV14
J: TRBJ1-4

CDR3: CASSLRLAGAYEQFF
V: TRBV5-1
J: TRBJ2-1

CDR3: CASSYPGQGEAFF
V: TRBV6-6
J: TRBJ1-1

CDR3: CASSRGYEQFF
V: TRBV6-2/TRBV6-3
J: TRBJ2-1

CDR3: CASTPSGRARETQYF
V: TRBV28
J: TRBJ2-5

CDR3: CASSSLTGNTEAFF
V: TRBV7-8
J: TRBJ1-1

CDR3: CSARFMLAGTSYEQYF
V: TRBV20-1
J: TRBJ2-7

CDR3: CASSPRLAGETQYF
V: TRBV7-8
J: TRBJ2-5

CDR3: CASSVDVEAAQYF
V: TRBV9
J: TRBJ2-5

CDR3: CASSWDSPNEQFF
V: TRBV5-1
J: TRBJ2-1

CDR3: CASTASGDNEQFF
V: TRBV7-9
J: TRBJ2-1

CDR3: CASSPGTASTDTQYF
V: TRBV12-3/TRBV12-4
J: TRBJ2-3

CDR3: CASSEYGRDYNEQFF
V: TRBV9
J: TRBJ2-1

CDR3: CASSDRPENTEAFF
V: TRBV6-1
J: TRBJ1-1

CDR3: CASSPDGSGGTEAFF
V: TRBV9
J: TRBJ1-1

CDR3: CASSEPGPTQYF
V: TRBV2
J: TRBJ2-5

CDR3: CASSLSGMDYGYTF
V: TRBV5-1
J: TRBJ1-2

CDR3: CASSKQGNNSPLHF
V: TRBV27
J: TRBJ1-6

CDR3: CASTRGTGGSIEQFF
V: TRBV6-6
J: TRBJ2-1

CDR3: CASSSPQGGPGNEQFF
V: TRBV4-1
J: TRBJ2-1

CDR3: CASNQGRHEQFF
V: TRBV2
J: TRBJ2-1

CDR3: CATRLAGSTDTQYF
V: TRBV5-5
J: TRBJ2-3

CDR3: CAISESGGVGETQYF
V: TRBV10-3
J: TRBJ2-5

CDR3: CASSQDYPFEGETQYF
V: TRBV4-2
J: TRBJ2-5

CDR3: CASSQGTGADTQYF
V: TRBV4-2
J: TRBJ2-3

CDR3: CSVRGKDGTDTQYF
V: TRBV29-1
J: TRBJ2-3

CDR3: CATSRDSGGSQETQYF
V: TRBV15
J: TRBJ2-5

CDR3: CASSFRGAYEQYF
V: TRBV7-9
J: TRBJ2-7

CDR3: CASSLMDPSSYNSPLHF
V: TRBV5-1
J: TRBJ1-6

CDR3: CASSIGRTFEAFF
V: TRBV5-1
J: TRBJ1-1

CDR3: CASSWETSLDEQYF
V: TRBV7-9
J: TRBJ2-7

CDR3: CASTDPLGRTGELFF
V: TRBV12-3/TRBV12-4
J: TRBJ2-2

CDR3: CASSLEGTSGYSYNEQFF
V: TRBV11-2
J: TRBJ2-1

CDR3: CASSLGVHNEQFF
V: TRBV28
J: TRBJ2-1

CDR3: CASSLLGDFDLAKNIQYF
V: TRBV5-1
J: TRBJ2-4

CDR3: CASSLKYPEQFF
V: TRBV5-1
J: TRBJ2-1

CDR3: CASSSSRMGISYEQYF
V: TRBV7-9
J: TRBJ2-7

CDR3: CATSDLDATGELFF
V: TRBV24-1
J: TRBJ2-2

CDR3: CASSLSVTSATYNEQFF
V: TRBV27
J: TRBJ2-1

CDR3: CASSPGSRAPGLDEQYF
V: TRBV7-8
J: TRBJ2-7

CDR3: CASSYTRREGGEQFF
V: TRBV6-5
J: TRBJ2-1

CDR3: CASKDIGRLHF
V: TRBV3-1
J: TRBJ1-6

CDR3: CASSSPQSAAGELFF
V: TRBV10-2
J: TRBJ2-2

CDR3: CASSGTHQETQYF
V: TRBV6-1
J: TRBJ2-5

CDR3: CASSFVGQDETQYF
V: TRBV28
J: TRBJ2-5

CDR3: CASSHREYETQYF
V: TRBV4-1
J: TRBJ2-5

CDR3: CASSPPDSPTYNEQFF
V: TRBV5-1
J: TRBJ2-1

CDR3: CASGHPGVEQYF
V: TRBV12-5
J: TRBJ2-7

CDR3: CSARDRGLSGELFF
V: TRBV29-1
J: TRBJ2-2

CDR3: CASSLSRVSAIHNEQFF
V: TRBV19
J: TRBJ2-1

CDR3: CASSYLTGNRETQYF
V: TRBV6-6
J: TRBJ2-5

CDR3: CASRGQGTGQETQYF
V: TRBV28
J: TRBJ2-5

CDR3: CASSLRGSFFYGYTF
V: TRBV13
J: TRBJ1-2